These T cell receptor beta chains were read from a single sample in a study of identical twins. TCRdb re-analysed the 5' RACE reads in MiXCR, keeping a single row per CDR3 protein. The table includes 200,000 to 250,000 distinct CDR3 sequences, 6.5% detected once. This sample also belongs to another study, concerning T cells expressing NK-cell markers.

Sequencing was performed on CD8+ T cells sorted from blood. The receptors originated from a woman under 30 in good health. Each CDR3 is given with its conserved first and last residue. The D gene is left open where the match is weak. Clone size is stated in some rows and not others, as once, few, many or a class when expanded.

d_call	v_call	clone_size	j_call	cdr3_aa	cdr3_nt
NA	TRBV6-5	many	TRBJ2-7	CASSYSSLDEQYF	TGTGCCAGCAGTTACTCTAGTCTCGACGAGCAGTACTTC
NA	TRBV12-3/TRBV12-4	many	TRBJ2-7	CASSLVPGEQYF	TGTGCCAGCAGTTTAGTCCCGGGAGAGCAGTACTTC
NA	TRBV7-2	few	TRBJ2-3	CASSPQVDTQYF	TGTGCCAGCAGCCCACAAGTAGATACGCAGTATTTT
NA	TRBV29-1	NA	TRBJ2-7	CSVYVKGVNYEQYF	TGCAGCGTCTACGTTAAGGGGGTCAACTACGAGCAGTACTTC
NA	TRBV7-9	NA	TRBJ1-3	CASNQGGDGNTIYF	TGTGCCAGCAACCAAGGGGGGGATGGAAACACCATATATTTT
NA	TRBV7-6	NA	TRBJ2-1	CASSSGPKDEQFF	TGTGCCAGCAGCTCTGGTCCGAAAGATGAGCAGTTCTTC
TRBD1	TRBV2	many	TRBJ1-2	CASSQGALGDGYTF	TGTGCCAGCAGTCAGGGGGCGCTTGGGGATGGCTACACCTTC
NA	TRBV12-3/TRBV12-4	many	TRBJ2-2	CASAPIRGELFF	TGTGCCAGCGCCCCGATCAGGGGGGAGCTGTTTTTT
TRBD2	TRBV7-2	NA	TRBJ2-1	CASSPSGSRASYNEQFF	TGTGCCAGCAGCCCTAGCGGGAGTCGGGCCTCCTACAATGAGCAGTTCTTC
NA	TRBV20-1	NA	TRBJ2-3	CSAPLGAKRQYF	TGCAGTGCTCCTCTGGGGGCCAAGAGGCAGTATTTT
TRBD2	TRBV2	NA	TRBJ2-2	CACSTPSGGALWIGELFF	TGTGCCTGCAGTACCCCTAGCGGGGGGGCCCTGTGGATCGGGGAGCTGTTTTTT
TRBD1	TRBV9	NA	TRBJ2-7	CASTKGTGSSYEQYF	TGTGCCAGCACCAAGGGGACAGGGAGTTCGTACGAGCAGTACTTC
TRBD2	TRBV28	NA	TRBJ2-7	CASSDLTSGLAYEQYF	TGTGCCAGCAGTGATCTGACTAGCGGGCTAGCCTACGAGCAGTACTTC
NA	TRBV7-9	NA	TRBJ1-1	CASSLVGGMNTEAFF	TGTGCCAGCAGCTTAGTGGGGGGCATGAACACTGAAGCTTTCTTT
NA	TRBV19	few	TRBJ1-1	CASTTSGGAFF	TGTGCCAGTACCACATCGGGAGGGGCTTTCTTT
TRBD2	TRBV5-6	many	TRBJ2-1	CASSPHLAAYNEQFF	TGTGCCAGCAGCCCCCACCTAGCGGCATACAATGAGCAGTTCTTC
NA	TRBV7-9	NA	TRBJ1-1	CASSIDTGAFF	TGTGCCAGCAGCATAGACACGGGGGCTTTCTTT
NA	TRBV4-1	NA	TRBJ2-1	CASSQGLTVAYNEQFF	TGCGCCAGCAGCCAAGGGTTGACGGTTGCCTACAATGAGCAGTTCTTC
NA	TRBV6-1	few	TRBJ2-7	CASSLYPQVSYEQYF	TGTGCCAGCAGCCTTTACCCCCAGGTCTCCTACGAGCAGTACTTC
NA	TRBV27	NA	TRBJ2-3	CASSSRSIGPGTDTQYF	TGTGCCAGCAGTTCTCGGTCAATCGGGCCCGGGACAGATACGCAGTATTTT
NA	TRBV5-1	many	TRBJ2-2	CASSLLGLNTGELFF	TGCGCCAGCAGCTTACTGGGCCTGAACACCGGGGAGCTGTTTTTT
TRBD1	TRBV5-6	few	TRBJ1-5	CASSFTGGANQPQHF	TGTGCCAGCAGCTTCACAGGGGGCGCGAATCAGCCCCAGCATTTT
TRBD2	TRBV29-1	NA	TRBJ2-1	CSVPGLAGEQFF	TGCAGCGTACCAGGACTAGCGGGGGAGCAGTTCTTC
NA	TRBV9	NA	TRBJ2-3	CASYSPSIDTQYF	TGTGCCAGCTATTCCCCTAGCATAGATACGCAGTATTTT
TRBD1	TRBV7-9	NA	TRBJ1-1	CASSYPTGTVNTEAFF	TGTGCCAGCAGCTACCCAACCGGGACAGTGAACACTGAAGCTTTCTTT
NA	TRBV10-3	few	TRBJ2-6	CAISATDPGANVLTF	TGTGCCATCAGTGCGACAGATCCTGGGGCCAACGTCCTGACTTTC
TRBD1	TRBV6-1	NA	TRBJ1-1	CASRTGAYTEAFF	TGTGCCAGCAGAACAGGGGCTTACACTGAAGCTTTCTTT
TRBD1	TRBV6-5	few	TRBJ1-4	CASSWFFGGQKNEKLFF	TGTGCCAGCAGTTGGTTCTTCGGGGGACAGAAAAATGAAAAACTGTTTTTT
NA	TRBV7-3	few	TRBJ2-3	CASSAGDTQYF	TGTGCCAGCAGCGCCGGTGATACGCAGTATTTT
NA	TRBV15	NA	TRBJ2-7	CATSRVASSLPYF	TGTGCCACCAGCAGAGTCGCTTCCAGTCTGCCGTACTTC
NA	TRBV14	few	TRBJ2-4	CASSQVTGVIDIQYF	TGTGCCAGCAGCCAAGTCACCGGGGTGATTGACATTCAGTACTTC
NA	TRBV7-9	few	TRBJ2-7	CASRDGRSYEQYF	TGTGCCAGCAGGGACGGTCGGAGCTACGAGCAGTACTTC
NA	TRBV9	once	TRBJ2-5	CASSQGKREGAETQYF	TGTGCCAGCAGCCAGGGAAAGAGGGAGGGGGCGGAGACCCAGTACTTC
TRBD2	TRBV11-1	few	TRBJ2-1	CASSPTQPGTSGYNEQFF	TGTGCCAGCAGCCCTACACAACCCGGGACTAGCGGATACAATGAGCAGTTCTTC
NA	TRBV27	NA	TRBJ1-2	CASSPLGGSGYTF	TGTGCCAGCAGTCCGCTCGGGGGTAGTGGCTACACCTTC
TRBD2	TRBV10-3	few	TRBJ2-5	CAIKREGPETQYF	TGTGCCATCAAGCGGGAGGGCCCAGAGACCCAGTACTTC
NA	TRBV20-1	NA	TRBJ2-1	CSAKTFPSYNEQFF	TGCAGTGCCAAGACATTCCCCTCCTACAATGAGCAGTTCTTC
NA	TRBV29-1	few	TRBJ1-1	CSVLRENTEAFF	TGCAGCGTTCTCAGGGAGAACACTGAAGCTTTCTTT
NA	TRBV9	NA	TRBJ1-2	CASSVGSPAEGYTF	TGTGCCAGCAGCGTGGGCTCCCCGGCGGAGGGCTACACCTTC
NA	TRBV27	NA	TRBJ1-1	CASRVIGGDTEAFF	TGTGCCAGCAGAGTCATCGGGGGTGATACTGAAGCTTTCTTT
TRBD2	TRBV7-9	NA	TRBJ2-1	CASSSPERGGSGEQFF	TGTGCCAGCAGCTCGCCCGAGCGGGGGGGCTCCGGTGAGCAGTTCTTC
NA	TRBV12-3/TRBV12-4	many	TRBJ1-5	CASSFRGERRNQPQHF	TGTGCCAGCAGTTTTCGGGGGGAGAGGCGCAATCAGCCCCAGCATTTT
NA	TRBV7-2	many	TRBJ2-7	CASSPDRYEQYF	TGTGCCAGCAGCCCAGATCGCTACGAGCAGTACTTC
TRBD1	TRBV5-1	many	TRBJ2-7	CASSLEGGPYEQYF	TGCGCCAGCAGCTTGGAAGGGGGCCCCTACGAGCAGTACTTC
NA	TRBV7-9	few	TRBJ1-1	CASSWGGRATEAFF	TGTGCCAGCAGCTGGGGGGGCAGGGCCACTGAAGCTTTCTTT
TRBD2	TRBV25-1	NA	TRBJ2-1	CASSEGTGLYNEQFF	TGTGCCAGCAGTGAAGGTACGGGACTATACAATGAGCAGTTCTTC
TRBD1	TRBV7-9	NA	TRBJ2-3	CASSHPGQGTDTQYF	TGTGCCAGCAGTCATCCGGGACAGGGCACAGATACGCAGTATTTT
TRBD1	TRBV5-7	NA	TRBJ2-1	CASSPGGLILYNEQFF	TGTGCCAGCAGCCCAGGGGGTCTCATTCTCTACAATGAGCAGTTCTTC
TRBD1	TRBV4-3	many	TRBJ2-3	CASSQDWQGADTQYF	TGCGCCAGCAGCCAAGACTGGCAGGGGGCAGATACGCAGTATTTT
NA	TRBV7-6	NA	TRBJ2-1	CASSPRRRGTQEQFF	TGTGCCAGCAGCCCCAGGCGGCGGGGGACACAAGAGCAGTTCTTC
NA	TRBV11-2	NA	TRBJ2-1	CASSLGKAGAEQFF	TGTGCCAGCAGCTTAGGGAAGGCAGGGGCTGAGCAGTTCTTC
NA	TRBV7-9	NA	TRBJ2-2	CASSLEDRLTGELFF	TGTGCCAGCAGCTTAGAGGACCGACTCACCGGGGAGCTGTTTTTT